The 5 T cell receptor beta chains below all came from one sample that was sequenced in a study of blood T cell repertoires in COVID-19. TCRdb's copy holds only in-frame clones and misses some; the assay was immunoSEQ multiplex PCR. The table lists 100,000 or so clones, 80% to 90% of them singletons. Specimen: peripheral blood. Source of these receptors: a human donor in a cohort sampled during active COVID-19.

This chain links TRBV11-2 with TRBJ2-7, with 7 bases identical to TRBD1. Per the germline V gene, CDR1 is SGHAT and CDR2 is FQNNGV. Trimming cost V 3 bases and J 4 bases; bases outside gene matches: 9. The CDR3 runs 15 residues. This chain's CDR3 is CASSFSTGTDYEQYF. The DNA for the CDR3 is TGTGCCAGCAGCTTCAGTACCGGGACAGATTACGAGCAGTACTTC.

This sequence joins TRBV6-5 and TRBJ2-7; D may be TRBD2 (6 bases). Between the trimmed V and J ends, which lost 4 bases and 3 bases, there was a span of 10 bases. The V gene's germline CDR1 is MNHEY and CDR2 SVGAGI. The CDR3 is made up of 13 amino acids. CDR3 loop: CASSLAEGYEQYF. The CDR3 DNA follows: TGTGCCAGCAGTTTAGCGGAAGGCTACGAGCAGTACTTC.

This clone has at least ten counts. This rearrangement joins TRBV5-4 to TRBJ2-7; weak D call: TRBD1 (5 bases). The CDR3 runs to 15 residues. Germline values: CDR1 SGHNT, CDR2 YYREEE (reference sequence). V lost 5 bases and J lost 2, with 17 bases in between. DNA of the CDR3: TGTGCCAGCAGTACCGATGGGGCTCTAGCCTACGAGCAGTACTTC. Residues: CASSTDGALAYEQYF. The full variable domain, in which reference TRBV5-4 and TRBJ2-7 provide the parts outside the CDR3, is ETGVTQSPTHLIKTRGQQVTLRCSSQSGHNTVSWYQQALGQGPQFIFQYYREEENGRGNFPPRFSGLQFPNYSSELNVNALELDDSALYLCASSTDGALAYEQYFGPGTRLTVT.

The chain recombines TRBV7-2 with TRBJ2-1, with 14 positions matching TRBD2. The V gene's germline CDR1 is SGHTA and CDR2 FQGNSA. CDR3 size: 15 residues. With 4 bases clipped from V and 9 bases from J, the junction kept 5 bases outside the gene matches. The CDR3 nucleotides read TGTGCCAGCAGCTCGACTAGCGGGGGGGCCGGTGAGCAGTTCTTC. Its translation is CASSSTSGGAGEQFF.

The rearrangement joins TRBV7-9 to TRBJ2-3; 11 positions agree with TRBD2. Trimming removed 3 bases from V and 5 bases from J; junction bases left unmatched: 10. The CDR3 runs 17 residues. Germline CDR1 reads SEHNR; CDR2 reads FQNEAQ (reference sequence). This CDR3 reads CASSFRNSGGAGDTQYF. The CDR3 DNA reads TGTGCCAGCAGCTTCCGTAATAGCGGGGGGGCCGGAGATACGCAGTATTTT.